The TCR beta chain described here comes from a study of shared clonotypes between healthy human individuals. Turning to the study itself: The people who gave samples were a couple of women and three men aged 18 to 49. There were three CD4 naive, three CD4 memory, two CD8 naive and one CD8 memory plates per donor.

Free of recent acute infections or vaccinations, the donors were healthy HIV-negative adults. CDR3 length: 17 residues. The germline CDR1 and CDR2 sequences are SGHRS and YFSETQ. Trimming cost V 0 bases and J 0 bases, with 13 bases left between them. TCRdb's table, derived via immunoSEQ multiplex PCR, lists solely in-frame clones and lacks some. The table records 190,000 or so clones, approximately 61% of them present only once. Sample: memory CD4+ T cells sorted from blood. Subset meaning: CD45RA-negative fraction. The receptor comes from a young man in good health. The genes are TRBV5-1 and TRBJ1-3; no clear D gene. The CDR3 loop is CASSLASAGYSGNTIYF. In DNA form, the CDR3 reads TGCGCCAGCAGCTTGGCCTCGGCAGGCTACTCTGGAAACACCATATATTTT.